The next 11 T cell receptor beta chains were all read from a single sample in a study of blood T cell repertoires in COVID-19. Assay: immunoSEQ multiplex PCR; the TCRdb copy retains only in-frame clones and omits some. Seen here are approximately 220,000 clones, roughly 80% observed once, and the top ten hold roughly 5.3%. The source material was peripheral blood. All receptors come from a woman in her fifties or sixties who had recovered from COVID-19.

The chain is built from TRBV4-2 and TRBJ1-4, with D tentatively TRBD1 (5 bases). The V gene's germline CDR1 is LGHNA and CDR2 YNFKEQ. The CDR3 runs to 14 residues. V was pared by 0 bases and J by 7 bases, with 9 bases between. CDR3 sequence reads: CASSQEPGSEKLFF. The DNA of the CDR3 is TGTGCCAGCAGCCAAGAACCAGGGTCTGAAAAACTGTTTTTT.

The table lists this clone with a count of one. The chain couples TRBV5-4 to TRBJ1-3; possible D gene TRBD1, 6 bases. The ends were cut back, 1 base at V and 8 bases at J, with 10 bases in the middle. Germline CDR1 is SGHNT and CDR2 is YYREEE (reference sequence). This CDR3 comprises 13 residues. The DNA of the CDR3 is TGTGCCAGCAGCTTGTATAAGGGGGACACCATATATTTT. It encodes CASSLYKGDTIYF.

This chain links TRBV4-3 with TRBJ2-4, with TRBD2 matching over 9 bases. The V gene end was trimmed by 0 bases and the J gene end by 4 bases; junction bases not matched to a gene: 7. The CDR3 has 17 residues. Germline CDR1 and CDR2: LGHNA and YSLEER. The CDR3, as DNA: TGCGCCAGCAGCCAAGATTCTAGCGGGGAAACTAAAAACATTCAGTACTTC. Encoded protein: CASSQDSSGETKNIQYF.

This chain links TRBV30 with TRBJ1-4; D possibly corresponds to TRBD1 (5 bases). The V and J ends lost 3 bases and 4 bases respectively, with 12 bases between them. The CDR3 consists of 14 residues. Germline assignment: CDR1 GTSNPN and CDR2 SVGIG (reference sequence). Written as DNA, the CDR3 is TGTGCCTGGAGACGGGGACTGAATAATGAAAAACTGTTTTTT. It yields the protein CAWRRGLNNEKLFF.

This clone was recorded only once. This sequence joins TRBV29-1 and TRBJ2-4; D is ambiguous. The CDR3 is 12 amino acids. CDR1 is SQVTM, CDR2 ANQGSEA, per germline. Trimming shortened V by 2 bases and J by 0 bases, and 2 bases separated the two germline ends. The CDR3 DNA reads TGCAGCGTTGAACTAGCCAAAAACATTCAGTACTTC. It translates to CSVELAKNIQYF.

V and J are TRBV5-5 and TRBJ2-7; D perhaps matches TRBD2 (5 bases). The ends were cut back, 3 bases at V and 6 bases at J, with 13 bases in the middle. Germline CDR1 is SGHKS and CDR2 is YYEKEE (reference sequence). CDR3 length: 13 residues. CDR3 region: CASSSDWWREQYF. The CDR3, as DNA: TGTGCCAGCAGCTCGGACTGGTGGCGCGAGCAGTACTTC.

This rearrangement joins TRBV20-1 to TRBJ2-5; no reliable D call. The germline V and J ends were trimmed by 6 bases and 4 bases, with 9 bases remaining between them. Germline V gene sequence: CDR1 DFQATT, CDR2 SNEGSKA (reference sequence). The CDR3 consists of 11 residues. Here the CDR3 reads CSALSAETQYF. The CDR3 region has the DNA TGCAGTGCCCTATCCGCAGAGACCCAGTACTTC.

The chain uses TRBV29-1 and TRBJ1-2; 9 bases fit TRBD1. Germline V gene sequence: CDR1 SQVTM, CDR2 ANQGSEA. This CDR3 has 12 amino acids. With V trimmed by 7 bases and J by 8 bases, 8 bases remained unmatched. CDR3 sequence (DNA): TGCAGCGGCGGGGGACAGGGCGGCGGCTACACCTTC. The encoded protein is CSGGGQGGGYTF.

In its sample, this clone was seen once. The rearrangement joins TRBV7-3 to TRBJ2-7; 10 bases align to TRBD1. Germline-derived CDR1 and CDR2 are SGHTA and FQGTGA. The CDR3 is 15 amino acids. Trimming removed 3 bases from V and 2 bases from J; junction bases left unmatched: 4. CDR3 DNA sequence: TGTGCCAGCAGCTTCTTTGGGACAGGGGCCTACGAGCAGTACTTC. Translated: CASSFFGTGAYEQYF.

The chain links TRBV12-5 to TRBJ1-1; D is perhaps TRBD1 (6 bases). The CDR3 consists of 14 residues. V was pared by 1 base and J by 8 bases, with 14 bases between. Per the germline V gene, CDR1 is LGHNT and CDR2 is FRNRAP. CDR3 sequence (DNA): TGTGCTAGTGGTTTGGATCCCACTGGGACAGAAGCTTTCTTT. It is translated as CASGLDPTGTEAFF.

V usage is TRBV20-1 and J usage is TRBJ2-5; the match to TRBD2 covers 9 bases. This CDR3 has 16 residues. V was clipped by 3 bases and J by 3 bases; unmatched bases: 11. The germline V gene has CDR1 DFQATT and CDR2 SNEGSKA (reference sequence). DNA of the CDR3: TGCAGTGCTAGTAGCTTTGTGGTAGCGGGGGAAGAGACCCAGTACTTC. Residues: CSASSFVVAGEETQYF.